The clone carrying this T cell receptor beta chain was seen more than once but under ten times. Its cognate antigen is unknown. Punch biopsies of lesional scalp, plus peripheral blood, were taken from alopecia areata patients. The data were taken from a study of CD8+ T cells in alopecia areata. Study summary: Patients took tofacitinib for 6 to 18 months, followed by 6 drug-free months. Overall study findings and caveats: Resident alphabeta T-cell populations of normal skin are likewise subject to sequencing in scalp samples. Greater clonality was observed in lesional scalp samples, especially alopecia totalis/universalis, versus normal scalp.

Trimming removed 5 bases from V and 3 bases from J; junction bases left unmatched: 4. This CDR3 region has 13 residues. The germline V gene has CDR1 LNHDA and CDR2 SQIVND (reference sequence). After isolation, RNA underwent reverse transcription to generate cDNA as the sequencing template. Assay used: immunoSEQ multiplex PCR; TCRdb lists only in-frame clones, some missing. The sample lists around 250,000 clones; roughly two thirds were seen once. The material was CD4+ T cells sorted from blood, obtained at week 0. The V gene is TRBV19, the J gene TRBJ2-7; TRBD1 agrees at 7 bases. The TCR originated in a human donor with alopecia areata. The CDR3 DNA sequence: TGTGCCAGTAGTCTGACAGGGTTCTACGAGCAGTACTTC. Protein product: CASSLTGFYEQYF. Using reference TRBV19 and TRBJ2-7 for the parts outside the CDR3, the full variable domain is DGGITQSPKYLFRKEGQNVTLSCEQNLNHDAMYWYRQDPGQGLRLIYYSQIVNDFQKGDIAEGYSVSREKKESFPLTVTSAQKNPTAFYLCASSLTGFYEQYFGPGTRLTVT.